This T cell receptor beta chain originates from a study of T-cell memory formation after mild COVID-19. Study information: Most TCR clusters belonged to a single donor.

TCRalpha and TCRbeta libraries used 5'RACE with constant-segment primers and UMIs. TCRdb processed the 5' RACE reads anew with MiXCR; each CDR3 protein has one entry. The table records under 300,000 distinct CDR3 sequences, approximately 9% of them present only once. The CDR3 extends over 14 amino acids. The V end lost 0 bases, the J end lost 6 bases, and 13 bases lay between the germline ends. CDR1 is SGHRS and CDR2 is YFSETQ in the germline V gene. This clonotype was detected a few times. This receptor was taken from a man between 18 and 29 years old who had mild COVID-19 (a few samples of this study predate the infection). Cell type and time point are not known. This chain joins TRBV5-1 and TRBJ2-7; D possibly uses TRBD1 or TRBD2 (5 bases each). What was sequenced was PBMCs or a T cell subset sorted from them (not recorded which). CDR3 in DNA: TGCGCCAGCAGCTTGGGGGACGTGGTGGGCGAGCAGTACGTC. Its translation: CASSLGDVVGEQYV.